The subject of this entry is one TCR beta chain. Its specificity is not known. Germline values: CDR1 SGHRS, CDR2 YFSETQ. V was trimmed by 5 bases and J by 5 bases, leaving 15 bases between them. This CDR3 has 14 residues. The data were taken from a study of OX40 agonist ivuxolimab in advanced cancers. Using immunoSEQ multiplex PCR, the repertoire was profiled, and TCRdb retains in-frame clones only, with some absent. There are 35,000 to 45,000 clones in the sample; approximately 85% occur only once, and about 2% lies in the top ten. Study-level points and caveats: Blood T cells, both CD4+ and CD8+, expanded clonally by week 6 at 0.1 to 3.0 mg/kg.

The TCR sequence derives from an adult with an advanced solid tumor such as melanoma, head and neck, liver or kidney cancer. The chain is built from TRBV5-1 and TRBJ2-3, with unresolved D. The sample here was CD4+ or CD8+ T cells sorted from blood, taken in a trial of the OX40 agonist ivuxolimab. The CDR3 here is CASRRNYVVDTQYF. Here the CDR3 DNA reads TGCGCCAGCAGGAGGAACTATGTGGTAGATACGCAGTATTTT.